These 9 T cell receptor beta chains were all obtained from the same sample, sequenced in a study of post-analysis software for immune sequencing data. Their antigens remain unidentified. Prepared TCR beta cDNA libraries contained unique molecular identifiers. MiXCR, applied by TCRdb to the PCR reads, yields one record per CDR3 protein. The data contain fewer than 700,000 distinct CDR3 sequences, around 44% of them singletons. Study results and limitations: Five or six TRBV segments, TRBV5-6, TRBV5-1 and TRBV20-1 among them, were found more frequent in patients than controls.

The specimen sequenced was blood. The receptors derive from a girl aged 5 to 17 with multiple sclerosis.

A few counts support this clonotype. V and J are TRBV12-3 or TRBV12-4 and TRBJ2-1; TRBD2 matches 9 bases. Trimming removed 3 bases from V and 4 bases from J; junction bases left unmatched: 4. The CDR3 runs to 15 residues. The DNA for the CDR3 is TGTGCCAGCAGTTTCACTAGCGGGCATTACAATGAGCAGTTCTTC. It translates to CASSFTSGHYNEQFF.

J is TRBJ2-7 and V is TRBV4-1; 8 bases map to TRBD2. Per germline, CDR1 MGHRA and CDR2 YSYEKL. V trimming: 0 bases; J trimming: 1 base; junction bases outside the gene matches: 8. The CDR3 contains 17 residues. DNA for the CDR3: TGCGCCAGCAGCCAAGAAGGTGGGGCTAGCGGGTCCTACGAGCAGTACTTC. Protein product: CASSQEGGASGSYEQYF.

This chain joins TRBV5-1 and TRBJ1-5; D is ambiguous. This CDR3 contains 14 residues. Trimming removed 2 bases from V and 3 bases from J, with 9 bases in between. CDR1 is SGHRS, CDR2 YFSETQ, per germline. CDR3 sequence: CASSLGHPNQPQHF. The CDR3 coding sequence is TGCGCCAGCAGCTTAGGGCACCCCAATCAGCCCCAGCATTTT.

This rearrangement joins TRBV7-8 to TRBJ2-3; 11 bases are shared with TRBD2. V shed 2 bases and J 3 bases; nucleotides not matched to a gene: 10. The CDR3 has 18 residues. CDR1 is SGHVS, CDR2 FQNEAQ, per germline. This chain's CDR3 is CASSLILAGVYGTDTQYF. DNA of the CDR3: TGTGCCAGCAGCTTAATACTAGCGGGAGTCTACGGGACAGATACGCAGTATTTT. Combining the CDR3 with reference TRBV7-8 and TRBJ2-3 gives the whole variable domain GAGVSQSPRYKVAKRGQDVALRCDPISGHVSLFWYQQALGQGPEFLTYFQNEAQLDKSGLPSDRFFAERPEGSVSTLKIQRTQQEDSAVYLCASSLILAGVYGTDTQYFGPGTRLTVL.

J is TRBJ2-1 and V is TRBV5-1, with D possibly matching TRBD2 (6 bases). Between the trimmed V and J ends, which lost 3 bases and 5 bases, there was a span of 27 bases. Germline lookup yields CDR1 SGHRS and CDR2 YFSETQ. CDR3 size: 19 residues. The CDR3 loop reads CASSSPNLSGLANHNEQFF. DNA for the CDR3: TGCGCCAGCAGCTCCCCTAACCTCTCCGGGCTAGCGAACCACAATGAGCAGTTCTTC.

This rearrangement joins TRBV7-6 to TRBJ2-4; TRBD2 aligns across 9 bases. This CDR3 is built from 16 residues. Germline V gene sequence: CDR1 SGHVS, CDR2 FNYEAQ. The V segment lost 5 bases and the J segment 6 bases; nucleotides outside the gene matches: 11. The CDR3 protein is CASSPSWREGLNIQYF. The CDR3 nucleotides are TGTGCCAGCAGCCCATCGTGGCGGGAGGGCTTAAACATTCAGTACTTC.

The V and J genes are TRBV28 and TRBJ2-1; 14 bases fit TRBD2. V shed 2 bases, J shed 7 bases, and the junction held 7 bases outside the gene matches. Germline V gene data show CDR1 as MDHEN and CDR2 as SYDVKM. The CDR3 totals 17 residues. The DNA for the CDR3 is TGTGCCAGCAGTTTAAGTCCCGGGACTAGCGGGAGAAATGAGCAGTTCTTC. Translation: CASSLSPGTSGRNEQFF.

The chain is built from TRBV12-3 or TRBV12-4 and TRBJ2-5, with 9 positions matching TRBD2. The J segment lost 4 bases and the V segment lost 7 bases, leaving 7 bases of the junction unmatched. CDR3 length: 14 residues. In DNA, the CDR3 is TGTGCCAGCAACGGGGGACTAGCCGCAGAGACCCAGTACTTC. Translation: CASNGGLAAETQYF.

This clonotype was found a few times. J is TRBJ2-1 and V is TRBV4-2; 13 bases are shared with TRBD2. The CDR3 runs 19 residues. Germline lookup yields CDR1 LGHNA and CDR2 YNFKEQ. V gave up 1 base and J gave up 2 bases; unmatched junction bases: 8. The DNA of the CDR3 is TGTGCCAGCAGCCAAGTTGTGACTAGCGGGAGGTTACCCTACAATGAGCAGTTCTTC. This gives the protein CASSQVVTSGRLPYNEQFF.